This T cell receptor beta chain was obtained from a study of PD-1 blockade in classical Hodgkin lymphoma. Clones were read by immunoSEQ multiplex PCR, and TCRdb kept only the in-frame ones, dropping some. The table lists about 35,000 clones, about 89% of them singletons. Study-level findings and limits: At baseline, newly diagnosed patients reportedly showed less TCR diversity than healthy donors.

Stated time point: newly diagnosed, previously untreated cHL patient sample. Using magnetic negative selection, the CD4+ T cells were separated out of thawed PBMCs. In regard to this clone: Its antigen is not identified.

The CDR3 is made up of 16 amino acids. The germline V gene encodes CDR1 WSHSY and CDR2 SAAADI. The germline V and J ends were trimmed by 2 bases and 0 bases, with 13 bases remaining between them. The sample comprised CD4+ T cells from blood. The chain couples TRBV10-2 to TRBJ1-2; D possibly corresponds to TRBD1 (5 bases). This clonotype was sampled from a human donor with classical Hodgkin lymphoma. In DNA form, the CDR3 reads TGCGCCAGCAGTGAGCCGGGACGATACCCTAACTATGGCTACACCTTC. Amino acids: CASSEPGRYPNYGYTF.